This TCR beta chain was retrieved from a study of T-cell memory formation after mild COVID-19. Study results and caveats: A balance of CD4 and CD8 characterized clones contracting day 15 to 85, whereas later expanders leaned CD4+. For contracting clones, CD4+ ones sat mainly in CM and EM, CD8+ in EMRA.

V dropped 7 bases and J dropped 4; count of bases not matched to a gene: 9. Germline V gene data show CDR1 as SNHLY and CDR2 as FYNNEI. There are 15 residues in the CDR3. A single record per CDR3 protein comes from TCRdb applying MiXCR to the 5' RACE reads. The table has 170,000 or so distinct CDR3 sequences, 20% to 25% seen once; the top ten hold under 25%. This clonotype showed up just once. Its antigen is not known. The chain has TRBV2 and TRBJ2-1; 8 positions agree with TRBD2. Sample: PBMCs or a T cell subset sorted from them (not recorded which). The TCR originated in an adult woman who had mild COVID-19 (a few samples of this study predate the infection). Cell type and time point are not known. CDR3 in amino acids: CASKPTGGPYNEQFF. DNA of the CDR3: TGTGCCAGCAAACCGACGGGGGGGCCTTACAATGAGCAGTTCTTC.